This entry is about one T cell receptor (beta chain). The target antigen is unknown. This sample is drawn from a study of cytomegalovirus exposure and HLA in healthy donors. Researchers ran the PCR with 60 Vbeta and 13 Jbeta primers. The assay was immunoSEQ multiplex PCR, and TCRdb's table has in-frame clones only and misses some. There are under 85,000 clones in the sample; about 82% occur only once, and about 4.7% lies in the top ten. General study findings and limits: V- and J-gene trimming of TCR beta was linked (in a later analysis) to a missense DCLRE1C variant. TCR sequences were mostly rare, though some public TCRs occurred in many donors.

Trimming stripped 3 bases from V and 5 bases from J, with 10 bases between. CDR1 KGHSH and CDR2 LQKENI come from the germline V gene. The CDR3 is made up of 13 amino acids. Sequenced input: PBMCs. J is TRBJ2-5 and V is TRBV18; D ambiguous. This clonotype was obtained from a woman in her 30s in good health and CMV-seronegative. The CDR3 sequence: CASSPLQAETQYF. The CDR3 nucleotides are TGTGCCAGCTCACCTCTTCAGGCGGAGACCCAGTACTTC.